This T cell receptor (beta chain) was sequenced during a study of blood T cell repertoires in COVID-19. Study background: T cells, B-cell-depleted T cells, or PBMCs provided the cDNA or gDNA that served as material.

This CDR3 has 14 residues. The ends were cut back, 11 bases at V and 2 bases at J, with 16 bases in the middle. The V gene's germline CDR1 is SEHNR and CDR2 FQNEAQ (reference sequence). Assay: immunoSEQ multiplex PCR; the TCRdb copy retains only in-frame clones and omits some. This sample carries fewer than 350,000 clones, roughly 89% of them seen once, and the ten largest clones take 1.7%. Living in about two dozen US areas, the participants were between about 18 and 95 years of age. This clonotype was sampled from a woman between 18 and 29 years old with acute COVID-19. Sequenced material: PBMCs or T cells enriched from blood (not recorded which). The chain is built from TRBV7-9 and TRBJ1-5, with D perhaps matching TRBD1 (5 bases). The CDR3 protein is CASGLGEGNQPQHF. The CDR3 nucleotides read TGTGCCTCCGGTTTAGGGGAGGGCAATCAGCCCCAGCATTTT.